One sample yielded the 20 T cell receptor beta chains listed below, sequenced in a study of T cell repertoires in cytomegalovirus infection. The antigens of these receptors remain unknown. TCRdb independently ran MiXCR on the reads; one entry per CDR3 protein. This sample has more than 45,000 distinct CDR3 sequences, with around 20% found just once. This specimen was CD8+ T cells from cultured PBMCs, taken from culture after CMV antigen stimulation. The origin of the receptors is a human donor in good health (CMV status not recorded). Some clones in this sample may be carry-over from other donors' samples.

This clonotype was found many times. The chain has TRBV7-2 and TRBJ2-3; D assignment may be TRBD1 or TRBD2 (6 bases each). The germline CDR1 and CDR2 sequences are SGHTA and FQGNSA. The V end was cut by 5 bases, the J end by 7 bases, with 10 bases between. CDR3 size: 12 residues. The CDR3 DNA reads TGTGCCAGCAGCCCTGGGGGGCATACGCAGTATTTT. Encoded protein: CASSPGGHTQYF.

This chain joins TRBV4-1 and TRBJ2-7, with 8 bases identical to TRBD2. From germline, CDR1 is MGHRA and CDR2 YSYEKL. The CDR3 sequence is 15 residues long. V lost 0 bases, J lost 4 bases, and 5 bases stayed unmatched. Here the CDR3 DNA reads TGCGCCAGCAGCCAAGATCGAGCGGGAGCGTACGAGCAGTACTTC. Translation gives CASSQDRAGAYEQYF.

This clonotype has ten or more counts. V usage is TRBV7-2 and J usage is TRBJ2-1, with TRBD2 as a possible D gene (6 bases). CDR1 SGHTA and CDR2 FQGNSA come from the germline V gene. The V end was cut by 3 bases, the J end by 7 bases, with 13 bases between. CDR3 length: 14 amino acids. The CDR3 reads CASSFPGGINEQFF. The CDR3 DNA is TGTGCCAGCAGCTTCCCAGGAGGGATAAATGAGCAGTTCTTC.

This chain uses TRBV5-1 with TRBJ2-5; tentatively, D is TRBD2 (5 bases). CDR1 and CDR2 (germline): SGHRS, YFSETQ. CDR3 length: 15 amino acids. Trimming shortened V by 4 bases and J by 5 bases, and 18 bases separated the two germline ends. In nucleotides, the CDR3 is TGCGCCAGCAGCCGTACAAGACTAAGTCGGGAGACCCAGTACTTC. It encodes CASSRTRLSRETQYF. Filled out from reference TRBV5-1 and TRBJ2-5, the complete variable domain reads KAGVTQTPRYLIKTRGQQVTLSCSPISGHRSVSWYQQTPGQGLQFLFEYFSETQRNKGNFPGRFSGRQFSNSRSEMNVSTLELGDSALYLCASSRTRLSRETQYFGPGTRLLVL.

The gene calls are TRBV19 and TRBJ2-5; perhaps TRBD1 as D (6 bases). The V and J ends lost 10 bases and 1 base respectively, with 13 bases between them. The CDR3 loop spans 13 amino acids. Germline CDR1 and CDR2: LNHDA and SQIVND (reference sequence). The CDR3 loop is CATRDNLQETQYF. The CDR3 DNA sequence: TGTGCCACCAGGGACAACCTCCAAGAGACCCAGTACTTC.

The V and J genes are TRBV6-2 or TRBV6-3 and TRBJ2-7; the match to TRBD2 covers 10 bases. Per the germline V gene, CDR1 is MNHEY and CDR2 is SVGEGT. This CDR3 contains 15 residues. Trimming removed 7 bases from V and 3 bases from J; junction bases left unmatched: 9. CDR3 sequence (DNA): TGTGCCAGCATACAAGAAGCGGGGGGGCACTACGAGCAGTACTTC. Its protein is CASIQEAGGHYEQYF.

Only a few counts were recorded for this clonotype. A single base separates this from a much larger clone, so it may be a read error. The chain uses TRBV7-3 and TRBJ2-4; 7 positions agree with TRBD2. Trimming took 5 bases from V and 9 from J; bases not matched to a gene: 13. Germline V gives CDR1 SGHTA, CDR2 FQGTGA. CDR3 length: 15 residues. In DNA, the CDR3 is TGTGCCAGCAGCCCCTACGGGGGGAAAGGCGGCATTCAGTACTTC. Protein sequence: CASSPYGGKGGIQYF.

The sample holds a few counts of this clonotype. CDR3 sequence (DNA): TGTGCCAGCAGCTCCTCTTACAGGGGAAGCAATCAGCCCCAGCATTTT. It yields the protein CASSSSYRGSNQPQHF. V is TRBV7-2 and J is TRBJ1-5; 7 bases agree with TRBD1. The CDR3 spans 16 residues. In germline, CDR1 is SGHTA, CDR2 FQGNSA. V gave up 4 bases and J gave up 1 base; unmatched junction bases: 7.

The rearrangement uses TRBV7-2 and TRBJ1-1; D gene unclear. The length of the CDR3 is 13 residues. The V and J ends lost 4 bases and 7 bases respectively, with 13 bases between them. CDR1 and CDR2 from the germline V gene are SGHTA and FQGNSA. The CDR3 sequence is CASSYVDVDEAFF. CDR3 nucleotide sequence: TGTGCCAGCAGCTACGTGGACGTAGATGAAGCTTTCTTT. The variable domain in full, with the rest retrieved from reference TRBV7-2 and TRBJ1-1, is GAGVSQSPSNKVTEKGKDVELRCDPISGHTALYWYRQSLGQGLEFLIYFQGNSAPDKSGLPSDRFSAERTGGSVSTLTIQRTQQEDSAVYLCASSYVDVDEAFFGQGTRLTVV.

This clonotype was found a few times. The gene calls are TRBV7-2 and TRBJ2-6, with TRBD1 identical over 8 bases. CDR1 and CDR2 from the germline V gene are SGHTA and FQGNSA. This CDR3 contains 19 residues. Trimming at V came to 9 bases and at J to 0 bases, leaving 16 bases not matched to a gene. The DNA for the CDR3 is TGTGCCAGTATCAGGGGGCGTCTAAGGGTGAACTCTGGGGCCAACGTCCTGACTTTC. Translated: CASIRGRLRVNSGANVLTF.

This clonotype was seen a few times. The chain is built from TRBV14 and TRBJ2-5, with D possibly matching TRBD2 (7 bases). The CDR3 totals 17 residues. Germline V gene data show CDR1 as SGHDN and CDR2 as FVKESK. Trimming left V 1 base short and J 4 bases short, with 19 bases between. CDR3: CASSQVFRGAIVETQYF. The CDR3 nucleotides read TGTGCCAGCAGCCAAGTCTTTCGGGGGGCGATAGTAGAGACCCAGTACTTC.

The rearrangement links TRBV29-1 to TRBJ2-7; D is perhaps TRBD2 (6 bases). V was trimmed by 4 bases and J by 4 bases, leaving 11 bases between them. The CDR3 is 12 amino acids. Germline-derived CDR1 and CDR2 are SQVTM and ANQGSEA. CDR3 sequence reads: CSVVFAGYEQYF. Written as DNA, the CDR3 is TGCAGCGTTGTCTTTGCGGGGTACGAGCAGTACTTC.

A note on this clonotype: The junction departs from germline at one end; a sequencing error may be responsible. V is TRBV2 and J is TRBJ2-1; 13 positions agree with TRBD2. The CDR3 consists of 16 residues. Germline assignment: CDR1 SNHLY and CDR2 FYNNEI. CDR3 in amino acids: CASRRTSGRAYDEQFF. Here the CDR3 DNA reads TGTGCCAGCAGGCGTACTAGCGGGAGGGCCTACGATGAGCAGTTCTTC.

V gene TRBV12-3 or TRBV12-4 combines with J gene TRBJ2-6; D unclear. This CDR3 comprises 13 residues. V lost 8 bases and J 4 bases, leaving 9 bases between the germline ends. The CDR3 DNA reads TGTGCCAGCCCCGGACGCGGGGCCAACGTCCTGACTTTC. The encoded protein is CASPGRGANVLTF.

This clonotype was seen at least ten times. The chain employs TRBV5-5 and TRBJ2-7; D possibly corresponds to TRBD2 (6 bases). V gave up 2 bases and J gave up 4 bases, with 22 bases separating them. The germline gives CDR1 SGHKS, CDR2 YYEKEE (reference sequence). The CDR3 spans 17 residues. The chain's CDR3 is CASSFRGSIAAVYEQYF. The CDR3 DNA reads TGTGCCAGCAGCTTTCGGGGGAGTATCGCCGCTGTATACGAGCAGTACTTC.

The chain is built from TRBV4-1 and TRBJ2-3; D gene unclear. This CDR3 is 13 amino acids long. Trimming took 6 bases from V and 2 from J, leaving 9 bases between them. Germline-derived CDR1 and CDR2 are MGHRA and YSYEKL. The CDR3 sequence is CASRRTYTDTQYF. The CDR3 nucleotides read TGCGCCAGCAGACGAACCTACACAGATACGCAGTATTTT.

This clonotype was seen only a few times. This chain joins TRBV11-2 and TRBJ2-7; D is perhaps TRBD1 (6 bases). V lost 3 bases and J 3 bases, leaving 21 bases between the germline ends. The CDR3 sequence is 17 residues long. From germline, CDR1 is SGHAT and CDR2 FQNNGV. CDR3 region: CASSFKGGDRSNYEQYF. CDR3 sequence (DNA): TGTGCCAGCAGCTTTAAAGGAGGAGACAGGTCTAACTACGAGCAGTACTTC.

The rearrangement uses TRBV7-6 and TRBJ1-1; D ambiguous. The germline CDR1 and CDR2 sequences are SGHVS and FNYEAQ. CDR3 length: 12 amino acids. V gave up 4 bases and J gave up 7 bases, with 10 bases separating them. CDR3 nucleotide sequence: TGTGCCAGCAGCTCCGAAACGGGTGAAGCTTTCTTT. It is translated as CASSSETGEAFF.

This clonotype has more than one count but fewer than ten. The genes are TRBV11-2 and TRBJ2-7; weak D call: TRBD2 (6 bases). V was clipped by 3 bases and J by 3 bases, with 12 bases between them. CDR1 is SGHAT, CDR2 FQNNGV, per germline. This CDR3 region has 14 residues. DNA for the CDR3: TGTGCCAGCAGCTTCCACCTAGCGCGCTACGAGCAGTACTTC. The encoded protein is CASSFHLARYEQYF.

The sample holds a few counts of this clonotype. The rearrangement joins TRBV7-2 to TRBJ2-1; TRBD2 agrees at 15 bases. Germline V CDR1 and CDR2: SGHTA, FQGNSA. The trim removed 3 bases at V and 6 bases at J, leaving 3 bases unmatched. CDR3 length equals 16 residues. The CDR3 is CASSFWTSGGANEQFF. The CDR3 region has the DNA TGTGCCAGCAGCTTCTGGACTAGCGGGGGGGCCAATGAGCAGTTCTTC.